This T cell receptor beta chain was captured in a study of post-analysis software for immune sequencing data. Notes on the study in general: Relative to controls, patients with multiple sclerosis showed significantly lower normalized Chao1 diversity. Co-batched samples clustered tightly together by F measure.

About this clonotype: Its antigen is unidentified.

Unique molecular identifiers featured in each of the TCR beta cDNA libraries. MiXCR, applied by TCRdb to the PCR reads, yields one record per CDR3 protein. The data contain about half a million distinct CDR3 sequences, approximately 31% of them singletons. Input material: blood. The TCR sequence derives from a girl aged 2 to 17 with multiple sclerosis.

The CDR3, as DNA: TGCAGTGCTTGGTTTCCGGGACGGAGAACTGAAGCTTTCTTT. The encoded protein is CSAWFPGRRTEAFF. The chain employs TRBV20-1 and TRBJ1-1; TRBD1 is a possible D gene (5 bases). The CDR3 consists of 14 residues. Trimming took off 5 bases at V and 5 bases at J, with 18 bases between the two ends. CDR1 DFQATT and CDR2 SNEGSKA come from the germline V gene (reference sequence).